These 21 T cell receptor beta chains originate from one sample sequenced in a study of T cell repertoires in cytomegalovirus infection. TCRdb reprocessed the reads with MiXCR, giving one entry per CDR3 protein. The sample consists of some 600,000 distinct CDR3 sequences, approximately 24% of them appearing once. The sequenced material came from CD8+ T cells from PBMCs. These receptors originate from a human donor in good health (CMV status not recorded). Some clones in this sample may be carry-over from other donors' samples.

This clonotype appeared a few times. V and J are TRBV10-2 and TRBJ1-2, with a possible D match to TRBD1 (5 bases). V shed 4 bases and J shed 4 bases, with 10 bases lying between them. This CDR3 is 13 amino acids long. Germline V gene sequence: CDR1 WSHSY, CDR2 SAAADI. As DNA, the CDR3 is TGCGCCAGCAGTGGGGGGAGAGGCTATGGCTACACCTTC. Protein sequence: CASSGGRGYGYTF.

V usage is TRBV5-5 and J usage is TRBJ2-1, with TRBD2 matching over 7 bases. Trimming at V came to 2 bases and at J to 9 bases, leaving 2 bases not matched to a gene. Per germline, CDR1 SGHKS and CDR2 YYEKEE (reference sequence). The CDR3 is 12 amino acids. CDR3 nucleotides: TGTGCCAGCAGCTTAGCGGGGATTGAGCAGTTCTTC. Its translation is CASSLAGIEQFF. Based on the CDR3 plus reference TRBV5-5 and TRBJ2-1, the full variable domain is DAGVTQSPTHLIKTRGQQVTLRCSPISGHKSVSWYQQVLGQGPQFIFQYYEKEERGRGNFPDRFSARQFPNYSSELNVNALLLGDSALYLCASSLAGIEQFFGPGTRLTVL.

This clonotype was counted ten times or more. The V gene is TRBV7-8, the J gene TRBJ2-1, with D perhaps matching TRBD1 (6 bases). The CDR3 consists of 13 residues. Germline V CDR1 and CDR2: SGHVS, FQNEAQ. With 6 bases removed from V and 7 bases from J, the gap between germline ends came to 13 bases. In nucleotides, the CDR3 is TGTGCCAGCAGGTCTAACAGGGCTAATGAGCAGTTCTTC. Its protein product is CASRSNRANEQFF.

The count of this clonotype is one. The chain recombines TRBV20-1 with TRBJ1-2; tentatively, D is TRBD1 (5 bases). The CDR3 has 11 amino acids. The germline V and J ends were trimmed by 0 bases and 7 bases, with 6 bases remaining between them. Germline loops: CDR1 DFQATT, CDR2 SNEGSKA (reference sequence). As DNA, the CDR3 is TGCAGTGCTAGAGATCAGGGTGGCTACACCTTC. Residues: CSARDQGGYTF.

This clonotype was counted a few times. The rearrangement links TRBV20-1 to TRBJ1-6; D might be TRBD1 (5 bases). Germline CDR1 reads DFQATT; CDR2 reads SNEGSKA (reference sequence). The CDR3 covers 16 residues. V shed 2 bases and J shed 1 base, with 12 bases lying between them. As DNA, the CDR3 is TGCAGTGCTAGAACATTTGAGGGGTCCTATAATTCACCCCTCCACTTT. Protein: CSARTFEGSYNSPLHF.

The chain is built from TRBV6-1 and TRBJ2-6; D remains ambiguous. Germline loops: CDR1 MNHNS, CDR2 SASEGT. The V end was cut by 0 bases, the J end by 2 bases, with 5 bases between. This CDR3 is built from 15 residues. The CDR3 DNA reads TGTGCCAGCAGTGAAGCGGGTGCTGGGGCCAACGTCCTGACTTTC. Translated: CASSEAGAGANVLTF.

This clonotype was found many times. The gene calls are TRBV12-3 or TRBV12-4 and TRBJ1-1; TRBD1 aligns across 10 bases. The ends lost 7 bases at V and 5 bases at J; junction bases unmatched: 10. The CDR3 is 15 residues long. The CDR3 DNA follows: TGTGCCAGCAACACTCTACGGACAGGGGGGACTGAAGCTTTCTTT. The encoded protein is CASNTLRTGGTEAFF.

This chain uses TRBV25-1 with TRBJ1-1; 11 positions match TRBD1. V lost 4 bases and J lost 10; bases outside the gene matches: 5. Germline assignment: CDR1 MGHDK and CDR2 SYGVNS. This CDR3 has 13 residues. The DNA of the CDR3 is TGTGCCAGCAGTGGGACAGGGGGCTCGGGAGCTTTCTTT. It yields the protein CASSGTGGSGAFF.

Comments on this clonotype: Being one base from a much bigger clone, this may be a read error. V usage is TRBV7-9 and J usage is TRBJ1-1, with no clear D. This CDR3 has 13 residues. Germline CDR1 and CDR2: SEHNR and FQNEAQ (reference sequence). CDR3 protein: CVSSLPGPTEAFF. The DNA of the CDR3 is TGTGTCAGCAGCTTACCTGGGCCCACTGAAGCTTTCTTT.

The chain joins TRBV29-1 to TRBJ1-2; D ambiguous. Germline CDR1 is SQVTM and CDR2 is ANQGSEA. Trimming removed 2 bases at V and 7 bases at J, with 14 bases between. The length of the CDR3 is 13 residues. The CDR3 region is CSVEPQKSPGYTF. The CDR3 nucleotides are TGCAGCGTTGAACCCCAGAAGAGTCCTGGCTACACCTTC.

This clonotype was seen many times. This chain uses TRBV11-2 with TRBJ2-1; TRBD1 matches 7 bases. CDR3 length equals 17 residues. Germline V CDR1 and CDR2: SGHAT, FQNNGV. V was pared by 2 bases and J by 4 bases, with 11 bases of the junction left unmatched. The CDR3 loop reads CASSLKASGQSYNEQFF. The CDR3 DNA reads TGTGCCAGCAGCTTAAAGGCTTCGGGACAGAGTTACAATGAGCAGTTCTTC.

The sample holds many counts of this clonotype. The V call is TRBV28, the J call TRBJ1-1, with a tentative D call TRBD1 (5 bases). The CDR3 is made up of 14 amino acids. Germline V CDR1 and CDR2: MDHEN, SYDVKM. With 2 bases removed from V and 5 bases from J, the gap between germline ends came to 12 bases. CDR3 in DNA: TGTGCCAGCAGTTTAGATGGGGCTAGGACTGAAGCTTTCTTT. The encoded protein is CASSLDGARTEAFF.

The rearrangement joins TRBV20-1 to TRBJ2-1; perhaps TRBD2 as D (5 bases). The V and J ends lost 0 bases and 5 bases respectively, with 17 bases between them. Per the germline V gene, CDR1 is DFQATT and CDR2 is SNEGSKA (reference sequence). CDR3 length: 16 residues. The CDR3 here is CSARDLVELEDNEQFF. The CDR3 DNA follows: TGCAGTGCTAGAGATCTCGTGGAACTAGAGGACAATGAGCAGTTCTTC.

This sequence joins TRBV27 and TRBJ1-2; 9 nucleotides line up with TRBD1. V trimming: 4 bases; J trimming: 2 bases; junction bases outside the gene matches: 5. The length of the CDR3 is 15 residues. Germline loops: CDR1 MNHEY, CDR2 SMNVEV (reference sequence). DNA for the CDR3: TGTGCCAGCAGTTCTACGGGACAGGGCAACTATGGCTACACCTTC. Protein sequence: CASSSTGQGNYGYTF.

The gene calls are TRBV5-6 and TRBJ1-1; D unclear. V was shortened by 3 bases and J by 2 bases, with 14 bases between the two germline ends. Looked up from germline, CDR1 is SGHDT and CDR2 is YYEEEE. This CDR3 contains 15 residues. Here the CDR3 reads CASSSPDPPNTEAFF. For the CDR3, the DNA is TGTGCCAGCAGCTCCCCGGACCCCCCTAACACTGAAGCTTTCTTT.

A few counts support this clonotype. The chain recombines TRBV6-2 or TRBV6-3 with TRBJ2-1, with 15 nucleotides matching TRBD2. This CDR3 has 14 amino acids. Germline V gives CDR1 MNHEY, CDR2 SVGEGT. The J segment lost 7 bases and the V segment lost 8 bases, leaving 3 bases of the junction unmatched. CDR3 residues: CASVGLAGGNEQFF. The CDR3 coding sequence is TGTGCCAGCGTGGGACTAGCGGGGGGAAATGAGCAGTTCTTC.

This clonotype has a count of ten or more. V gene TRBV7-8 combines with J gene TRBJ2-3; 7 bases fit TRBD2. With V trimmed by 5 bases and J by 3 bases, 5 bases remained unmatched. The germline V gene has CDR1 SGHVS and CDR2 FQNEAQ. CDR3 length: 14 residues. DNA of the CDR3: TGTGCCAGCAGCCTTAGCGGGCTAACAGATACGCAGTATTTT. It encodes CASSLSGLTDTQYF.

Remarks on this clonotype: The junction shows a germline mismatch at one end, possibly a read error. The chain links TRBV10-3 to TRBJ2-3, with 7 bases fitting TRBD2. Germline-derived CDR1 and CDR2 are ENHRY and SYGVKD. This CDR3 spans 18 amino acids. In DNA, the CDR3 is TGTGCCATCAGTGTAGCGAGTCCGACTAGCCCTAGCACGGATACGCAGTATTTT. Translated: CAISVASPTSPSTDTQYF.

The J gene is TRBJ2-7, the V gene TRBV3-1, with D maybe TRBD1 (5 bases). V lost 1 base and J 2 bases, leaving 12 bases between the germline ends. The CDR3 totals 15 residues. Germline values: CDR1 LGHDT, CDR2 YNNKEL (reference sequence). The CDR3 DNA is TGTGCCAGCAGCCAAGTGCGGACAATGACCTACGAGCAGTACTTC. Protein sequence: CASSQVRTMTYEQYF.

The V call is TRBV12-3 or TRBV12-4, the J call TRBJ2-1; TRBD2 is a possible D gene (5 bases). The CDR3 consists of 16 residues. The CDR3 coding sequence is TGTGCTATACTAAGGAGGTCCCAGAGCTCCTACAATGAGCAGTTCTTC. Residues: CAILRRSQSSYNEQFF.

The genes are TRBV6-4 and TRBJ2-1, with TRBD2 identical over 7 bases. The CDR3 sequence is 17 residues long. CDR1 and CDR2 (germline): MRHNA, SNTAGT. The junction had 10 bases not matched to a gene; V was cut back by 5 bases and J by 0 bases. In nucleotides, the CDR3 is TGTGCCAGCAGTCCCCTGGGGGGGGGAGGCTCCTACAATGAGCAGTTCTTC. Translated: CASSPLGGGGSYNEQFF.